The sequence of this T cell receptor (beta chain) was determined in a study of T cells after posttransplantation cyclophosphamide. Whole-study findings and limits: TRB overlap between skin or GI tissue T cells and blood was limited. Donor-recipient repertoire similarity was low at 1-2 months, rising over year one.

Produced via immunoSEQ multiplex PCR; TCRdb's table is partial and in-frame only. Of 45,000 to 60,000 clones in the sample, roughly 92% were seen once. V was clipped by 0 bases and J by 6 bases; unmatched bases: 3. The CDR3 sequence is 15 residues long. The germline CDR1 and CDR2 sequences are LNHNV and YYDKDF (reference sequence). About this clone: What it binds is not known.

The V and J genes are TRBV15 and TRBJ2-2; 8 positions match TRBD2. This clonotype was obtained from a woman between 45 and 60 years old in good health and a related stem cell transplant donor. Sequencing input: PBMCs. The CDR3 DNA reads TGTGCCACCAGCAGAGATAGGACTAGCCCCGGGGAGCTGTTTTTT. Encoded protein: CATSRDRTSPGELFF.